Listed below are T cell receptor beta chains from one sample, sequenced in a study of cytomegalovirus exposure and HLA in healthy donors. Using immunoSEQ multiplex PCR, the repertoire was profiled, and TCRdb retains in-frame clones only, with some absent. The sample lists about 190,000 clones, roughly 81% occurring once. Source material: PBMCs. Receptors originate from a woman in her 30s in good health and CMV-seropositive. CDR3s include the opening cysteine and the closing phenylalanine or tryptophan. The D gene is left open where the match is weak. A clone size is listed for some rows: how often the clone was seen (once, few, many), or a class if it is expanded.

D gene: NA
V gene: TRBV19
clone size: NA
J gene: TRBJ1-5
CDR3 DNA: TGTGCCAGTAGTGTCCCAGACCGCGGTGCCAATCAGCCCCAGCATTTT
CDR3 protein: CASSVPDRGANQPQHF

D gene: NA
V gene: TRBV6-1
clone size: NA
J gene: TRBJ1-1
CDR3 DNA: TGTGCCAGCAGTGAAGCTGGGGGGATCTTT
CDR3 protein: CASSEAGGIF

D gene: TRBD1
V gene: TRBV13
clone size: NA
J gene: TRBJ1-1
CDR3 DNA: TGTGCCAGCAGCCCCCGAGACAGGGCGGGTGGAGCTTTCTTT
CDR3 protein: CASSPRDRAGGAFF

D gene: TRBD2
V gene: TRBV7-9
clone size: NA
J gene: TRBJ2-2
CDR3 DNA: TGTGCCAGCGGACTAGCGGGCGGAAGCACCGGGGAGCTGTTTTTT
CDR3 protein: CASGLAGGSTGELFF

D gene: TRBD1
V gene: TRBV5-8
clone size: NA
J gene: TRBJ2-7
CDR3 DNA: TGTGCCAGCAGCCGAAGGACAGGGGCCTACGAGCAGTACTTC
CDR3 protein: CASSRRTGAYEQYF

D gene: TRBD2
V gene: TRBV7-9
clone size: once
J gene: TRBJ2-7
CDR3 DNA: TGTGCCAGCAGCTCAGGACTAGCGGGAGGGCTCTCCTACGAGCAGTACTTC
CDR3 protein: CASSSGLAGGLSYEQYF

D gene: TRBD1
V gene: TRBV2
clone size: NA
J gene: TRBJ1-5
CDR3 DNA: TGTGCCAGCAGGGCCGGGACAGGGAGCAATCAGCCCCAGCATTTT
CDR3 protein: CASRAGTGSNQPQHF

D gene: TRBD2
V gene: TRBV14
clone size: NA
J gene: TRBJ2-1
CDR3 DNA: TGTGCCAGCAGCCAAGATTCGGTAGCGGGAGGGCTCGTAGATGAGCAGTTCTTC
CDR3 protein: CASSQDSVAGGLVDEQFF

D gene: TRBD2
V gene: TRBV10-1
clone size: NA
J gene: TRBJ2-1
CDR3 DNA: TGCGCCAGCAGTGAGAGCCCGGGACTAGGGGTCAATGAGCAGTTCTTC
CDR3 protein: CASSESPGLGVNEQFF

D gene: TRBD1
V gene: TRBV4-1
clone size: NA
J gene: TRBJ2-5
CDR3 DNA: TGCGCCAGCAGCCAAGTCGGTGGACAGGGAAAAGAGCAGTACTTC
CDR3 protein: CASSQVGGQGKEQYF

D gene: NA
V gene: TRBV27
clone size: few
J gene: TRBJ2-2
CDR3 DNA: TGTGCCAGCACCCCCTATGGAGACGGAACGAACACCGGGGAGCTGTTTTTT
CDR3 protein: CASTPYGDGTNTGELFF

D gene: TRBD1
V gene: TRBV29-1
clone size: NA
J gene: TRBJ2-7
CDR3 DNA: TGCAGCGTTGAAGGCGACAGGGGTGCGTACGAGCAGTACTTC
CDR3 protein: CSVEGDRGAYEQYF

D gene: NA
V gene: TRBV4-1
clone size: NA
J gene: TRBJ2-5
CDR3 DNA: TGCGCCAGCAGCCAAGACGCCCTAGAGACGTACCAAGAGACCCAGTACTTC
CDR3 protein: CASSQDALETYQETQYF

D gene: NA
V gene: TRBV29-1
clone size: NA
J gene: TRBJ2-7
CDR3 DNA: TGCAGCGTTGGACAGTTAAACGAGCAGTACTTC
CDR3 protein: CSVGQLNEQYF

D gene: TRBD2
V gene: TRBV10-3
clone size: few
J gene: TRBJ2-1
CDR3 DNA: TGTGCCATCAGTCTAGCGGGAGTAGGGGAGCAGTTCTTC
CDR3 protein: CAISLAGVGEQFF

D gene: TRBD2
V gene: TRBV2
clone size: few
J gene: TRBJ2-7
CDR3 DNA: TGTGCCAGCTCCCCGGGACTAGCGGGAGTGGTGCAGTACTTC
CDR3 protein: CASSPGLAGVVQYF

D gene: NA
V gene: TRBV25-1
clone size: NA
J gene: TRBJ2-1
CDR3 DNA: TGTGCCAGCAGATGGGGAGCGTCCTACAATGAGCAGTTCTTC
CDR3 protein: CASRWGASYNEQFF

D gene: TRBD2
V gene: TRBV19
clone size: NA
J gene: TRBJ2-1
CDR3 DNA: TGTGCCAGTAGTATAGTGAGTAGCGGGGGATACAATGAGCAGTTCTTC
CDR3 protein: CASSIVSSGGYNEQFF

D gene: TRBD2
V gene: TRBV7-2
clone size: NA
J gene: TRBJ2-3
CDR3 DNA: TGTGCCAGCAGCTTTCTAGCGGGGGGCACAGATACGCAGTATTTT
CDR3 protein: CASSFLAGGTDTQYF

D gene: NA
V gene: TRBV16
clone size: NA
J gene: TRBJ1-5
CDR3 DNA: TGTGCCAGCAGCCACACAGGCAATCAGCCCCAGCATTTT
CDR3 protein: CASSHTGNQPQHF

D gene: NA
V gene: TRBV14
clone size: NA
J gene: TRBJ2-7
CDR3 DNA: TGTGCCAGCAGCCCCGGTCGGGGGTCCTACGAGCAGTACTTC
CDR3 protein: CASSPGRGSYEQYF

D gene: TRBD1
V gene: TRBV5-1
clone size: NA
J gene: TRBJ2-5
CDR3 DNA: TGCGCCAGCAGGTCCACAGGGGGAGAGACCCAGTACTTC
CDR3 protein: CASRSTGGETQYF

D gene: NA
V gene: TRBV13
clone size: NA
J gene: TRBJ2-7
CDR3 DNA: TGTGCCAGCAGCTTAGGCCGGTCCCTTCTCAATCTCGAGCAGTACTTC
CDR3 protein: CASSLGRSLLNLEQYF

D gene: TRBD1
V gene: TRBV10-3
clone size: NA
J gene: TRBJ1-1
CDR3 DNA: TGTGCCATCAGTGTCGAAGGGGGCTGGAACACTGAAGCTTTCTTT
CDR3 protein: CAISVEGGWNTEAFF

D gene: TRBD2
V gene: TRBV5-1
clone size: NA
J gene: TRBJ2-3
CDR3 DNA: TGCGCCACCCAACCGGGACTATACACAGATACGCAGTATTTT
CDR3 protein: CATQPGLYTDTQYF

D gene: NA
V gene: TRBV5-1
clone size: NA
J gene: TRBJ2-7
CDR3 DNA: TGCGCCAGCAGCCTGATAGCGTTCAGCTCCTACGAGCAGTACTTC
CDR3 protein: CASSLIAFSSYEQYF

D gene: NA
V gene: TRBV25-1
clone size: NA
J gene: TRBJ2-7
CDR3 DNA: TGTGCCAGCAGTGAAGCGGGGACCTACGAGCAGTACTTC
CDR3 protein: CASSEAGTYEQYF

D gene: TRBD1
V gene: TRBV6-5
clone size: NA
J gene: TRBJ2-7
CDR3 DNA: TGTGCCAGCAGTTCCCCCCGGACAGGACTCTACGAGCAGTACTTC
CDR3 protein: CASSSPRTGLYEQYF

D gene: TRBD2
V gene: TRBV19
clone size: NA
J gene: TRBJ2-1
CDR3 DNA: TGTGCCAGTAGTATACTTCCGGGACTAGCAGCTTACAATGAGCAGTTCTTC
CDR3 protein: CASSILPGLAAYNEQFF

D gene: NA
V gene: TRBV4-1
clone size: NA
J gene: TRBJ1-5
CDR3 DNA: TGCGCCAGCAGCCAAGAACCGACACCTAATCAGCCCCAGCATTTT
CDR3 protein: CASSQEPTPNQPQHF

D gene: TRBD2
V gene: TRBV6-1
clone size: NA
J gene: TRBJ2-7
CDR3 DNA: TGTGCCAGCGGGGGGAGGGGAAGGACCTACGAGCAGTACTTC
CDR3 protein: CASGGRGRTYEQYF

D gene: TRBD1
V gene: TRBV7-8
clone size: NA
J gene: TRBJ2-1
CDR3 DNA: TGTGCCAGCAGCCCCTTAATTCCGGGACAGGGAGTGAATGAGCAGTTCTTC
CDR3 protein: CASSPLIPGQGVNEQFF

D gene: NA
V gene: TRBV6-5
clone size: NA
J gene: TRBJ1-3
CDR3 DNA: TGTGCCAGCAGTTACCGCGGGGATTCTGGAAACACCATATATTTT
CDR3 protein: CASSYRGDSGNTIYF

D gene: TRBD2
V gene: TRBV11-2
clone size: NA
J gene: TRBJ2-1
CDR3 DNA: TGTGCCAGCAGCTCCCCGGGAGGGCCGAATGAGCAGTTCTTC
CDR3 protein: CASSSPGGPNEQFF

D gene: NA
V gene: TRBV5-8
clone size: NA
J gene: TRBJ2-3
CDR3 DNA: TGTGCCAGCAGCACACTACAGGGTCCCACAGATACGCAGTATTTT
CDR3 protein: CASSTLQGPTDTQYF

D gene: NA
V gene: TRBV4-1
clone size: few
J gene: TRBJ1-1
CDR3 DNA: TGCGCCAGCAGCCCGATAACACTGTGGAGGGGACCTTTGAACACTGAAGCTTTCTTT
CDR3 protein: CASSPITLWRGPLNTEAFF

D gene: TRBD1
V gene: TRBV6-1
clone size: NA
J gene: TRBJ1-1
CDR3 DNA: TGTGCCAGCAAGTTGACCGGGACAGGGGGTGAAGCTTTCTTT
CDR3 protein: CASKLTGTGGEAFF

D gene: NA
V gene: TRBV5-1
clone size: NA
J gene: TRBJ2-5
CDR3 DNA: TGCGCCAGCAGCAAGGACGACCTAGGACTCGTGGAGATTGAGACCCAGTACTTC
CDR3 protein: CASSKDDLGLVEIETQYF

D gene: TRBD1
V gene: TRBV4-2
clone size: NA
J gene: TRBJ1-5
CDR3 DNA: TGTGCCAGCAGCCCGACAGGGCCCAATCAGCCCCAGCATTTT
CDR3 protein: CASSPTGPNQPQHF

D gene: NA
V gene: TRBV19
clone size: NA
J gene: TRBJ2-6
CDR3 DNA: TGTGCCAGTAGTCTGGACGGAGGCTCTGGGGCCAACGTCCTGACTTTC
CDR3 protein: CASSLDGGSGANVLTF

D gene: NA
V gene: TRBV6-1
clone size: few
J gene: TRBJ2-1
CDR3 DNA: TGTGCCAGCACGCTGACTCGGTTTAGTCTACATGAGCAGTTCTTC
CDR3 protein: CASTLTRFSLHEQFF

D gene: TRBD2
V gene: TRBV5-1
clone size: NA
J gene: TRBJ2-3
CDR3 DNA: TGCGCCAGCAAGACTAGCGGGAGTGGAGATACGCAGTATTTT
CDR3 protein: CASKTSGSGDTQYF

D gene: NA
V gene: TRBV6-5
clone size: NA
J gene: TRBJ2-3
CDR3 DNA: TGTGCCAGCAGACCCTCGGCAGATACGCAGTATTTT
CDR3 protein: CASRPSADTQYF

D gene: TRBD2
V gene: TRBV7-6
clone size: NA
J gene: TRBJ2-7
CDR3 DNA: TGTGCCAGCAGCTTAAAAAGAAGACTAGCGGGAGGGAACGAGCAGTACTTC
CDR3 protein: CASSLKRRLAGGNEQYF

D gene: NA
V gene: TRBV20-1
clone size: NA
J gene: TRBJ2-7
CDR3 DNA: TGCAGTGCTACCCCAACCTACGAGCAGTACTTC
CDR3 protein: CSATPTYEQYF

D gene: NA
V gene: TRBV13
clone size: NA
J gene: TRBJ1-1
CDR3 DNA: TGTGCCAGCAGCTTCACAGGGTCAACTGAAGCTTTCTTT
CDR3 protein: CASSFTGSTEAFF